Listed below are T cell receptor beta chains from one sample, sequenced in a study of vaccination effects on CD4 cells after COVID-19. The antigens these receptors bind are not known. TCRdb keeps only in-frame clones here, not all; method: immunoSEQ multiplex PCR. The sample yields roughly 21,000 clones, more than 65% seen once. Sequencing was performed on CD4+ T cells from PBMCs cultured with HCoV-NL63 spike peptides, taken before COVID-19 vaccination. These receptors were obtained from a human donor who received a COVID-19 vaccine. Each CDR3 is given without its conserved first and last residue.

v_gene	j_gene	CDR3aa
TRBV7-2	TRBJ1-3	ASSQLGASSGNTIY
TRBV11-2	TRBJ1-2	ASSLNYGYT
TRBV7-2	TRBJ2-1	ASSRDLPHEQF
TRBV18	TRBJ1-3	ATQEGPGNTIY
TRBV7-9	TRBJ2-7	ASSLNPSPSYEQY
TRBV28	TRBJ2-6	ASSSPIHFTTGANVLT
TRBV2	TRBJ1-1	ASPVNRGPTEAF
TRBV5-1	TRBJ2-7	ASSGRQGLGEQY
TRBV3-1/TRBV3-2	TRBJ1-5	ASSARDRGINQPQH
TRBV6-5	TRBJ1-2	ASSYSSRSYGYT
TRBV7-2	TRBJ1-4	ASSLGGAGEKLF
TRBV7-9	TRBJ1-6	ASSPLADSPLH
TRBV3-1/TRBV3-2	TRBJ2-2	ASTRGQGRMSTGELF
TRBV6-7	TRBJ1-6	ASSYSPQQNSPLH
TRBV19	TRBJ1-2	ASSPVPKIGTDPNYGYT
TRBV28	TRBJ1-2	ASSSGQFFLNYGYT
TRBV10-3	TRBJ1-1	AISDRDSHTEAF
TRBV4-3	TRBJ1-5	ASSQTGGQPQH
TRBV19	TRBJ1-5	ASSMQGSNQPQH
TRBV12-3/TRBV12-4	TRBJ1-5	ASSQVSNQPQH
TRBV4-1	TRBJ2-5	ASSQAVAGGETQY
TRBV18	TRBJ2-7	ASSPGLSYEQY
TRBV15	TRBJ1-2	ATSSASGSGYT
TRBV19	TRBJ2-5	ASSIGAGDQETQY
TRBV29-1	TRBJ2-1	SVPLGPTTYEQF
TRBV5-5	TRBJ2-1	ASSLARTNEQF
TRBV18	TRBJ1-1	ASSPVHQNTEAF
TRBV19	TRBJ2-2	ASSMASGSGELF
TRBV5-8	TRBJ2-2	ASSRQGLDTGELF
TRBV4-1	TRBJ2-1	ASSQGHRLGSSYNEQF
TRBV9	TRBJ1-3	ASSVDTGGTGNTIY
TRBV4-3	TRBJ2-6	ASSSDSSGANVLT
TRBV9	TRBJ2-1	ASSALAGWANEQF
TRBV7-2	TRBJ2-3	ASSLKPSRTDTQY
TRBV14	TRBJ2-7	ASSQYRGGEQY
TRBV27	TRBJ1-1	ASSLSLGGVTEAF
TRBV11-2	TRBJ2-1	ASSRLQGVNNEQF
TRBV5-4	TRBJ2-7	ASSAVSGRTYEQY
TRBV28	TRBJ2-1	ASGASGGGNEQF
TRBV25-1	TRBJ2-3	ASSYLDRGADTQY
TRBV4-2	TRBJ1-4	ASSQGGVWEKLF
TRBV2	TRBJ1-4	ASRAGSATNEKLF